These T cell receptor beta chains were read from a single sample in a study of T-cell reconstitution after alpha-beta-depleted transplantation in children. TCRdb passed the PCR reads through MiXCR, listing each CDR3 protein once. Found here are tens of thousands of distinct CDR3 sequences, about 5% of them singletons; the top ten hold about 33%. This specimen consisted of PBMCs, mostly from graft donor cells, obtained 60 days after TCRalphabeta/CD19-depleted stem cell transplant. The source of these receptors is a female patient between 2 and 15 years old who had a stem cell transplant for aplastic anemia, so the T cells may come from the graft donor. The CDR3 runs from the conserved cysteine through the conserved F or W. D genes are given only for firm matches. Some rows mark clone size as missing; the rest say once, few, many or name a class of expanded clone.

V gene	clone size	J gene	D gene	CDR3 protein	CDR3 DNA
TRBV5-1	many	TRBJ2-2	NA	CASSLTGNTGELFF	TGCGCCAGCAGCCTCACCGGGAACACCGGGGAGCTGTTTTTT
TRBV6-5	few	TRBJ2-5	NA	CASSQPSDSPQETQYF	TGTGCCAGCAGCCAACCCTCCGACAGCCCTCAAGAGACCCAGTACTTC
TRBV20-1	many	TRBJ2-4	TRBD2	CSAERGPYNIQYF	TGCAGTGCTGAGCGGGGGCCTTACAACATTCAGTACTTC
TRBV7-8	NA	TRBJ2-7	NA	CASSLRGYEQYF	TGTGCCAGCAGCTTACGGGGCTACGAGCAGTACTTC
TRBV5-1	few	TRBJ2-1	NA	CASSPQGRGLSYNEQFF	TGCGCCAGCAGCCCTCAGGGGCGGGGACTTTCCTACAATGAGCAGTTCTTC
TRBV7-9	many	TRBJ1-5	NA	CASSLASRNQPQHF	TGTGCCAGCAGCTTAGCGTCCCGCAATCAGCCCCAGCATTTT
TRBV7-9	NA	TRBJ1-2	TRBD1	CASSAPGGAGGYTF	TGTGCCAGCAGCGCACCAGGGGGCGCGGGAGGCTACACCTTC
TRBV7-2	many	TRBJ2-7	NA	CASSFSGTGSSEQYF	TGTGCCAGCAGCTTTTCCGGGACTGGGTCTAGCGAGCAGTACTTC
TRBV12-3/TRBV12-4	many	TRBJ1-2	NA	CASSLRHQSYGYTF	TGTGCCAGCAGTCTTAGACATCAGTCCTATGGCTACACCTTC
TRBV30	NA	TRBJ1-1	NA	CAWSRRQPNTEAFF	TGTGCCTGGAGTAGGCGGCAGCCAAACACTGAAGCTTTCTTT
TRBV7-9	NA	TRBJ1-6	NA	CASSLGGGDSPLHF	TGTGCCAGCAGCTTAGGTGGGGGGGATTCACCCCTCCACTTT
TRBV7-2	NA	TRBJ1-1	TRBD1	CASSQQTGVGTEAFF	TGTGCCAGCAGCCAGCAGACAGGGGTGGGGACTGAAGCTTTCTTT
TRBV10-3	many	TRBJ1-2	NA	CAISEWDNYGYTF	TGTGCCATCAGTGAGTGGGACAACTATGGCTACACCTTC
TRBV15	NA	TRBJ1-2	TRBD1	CATSRDPRTGDINYGYTF	TGTGCCACCAGCAGAGATCCTAGGACAGGGGATATTAACTATGGCTACACCTTC
TRBV21-1	many	TRBJ2-3	NA	CASSILAGGSFSTDTQYF	TGTGCCAGCAGCATACTAGCGGGGGGTAGTTTTTCCACAGATACGCAGTATTTT
TRBV6-6	few	TRBJ2-6	NA	CASRDQGSGANVLTF	TGTGCCAGCAGAGATCAGGGTTCTGGGGCCAACGTCCTGACTTTC
TRBV4-1	few	TRBJ1-2	NA	CASSQDPGTGYTF	TGCGCCAGCAGCCAAGATCCGGGTACTGGCTACACCTTC
TRBV5-1	NA	TRBJ1-1	NA	CASSLYKNTEAFF	TGCGCCAGCAGTTTATACAAGAACACTGAAGCTTTCTTT
TRBV2	NA	TRBJ2-3	NA	CASKATGVGSDTQYF	TGTGCCAGCAAGGCGACGGGAGTGGGGTCAGATACGCAGTATTTT
TRBV5-6	many	TRBJ1-1	NA	CASSPTETNTEAFF	TGTGCCAGCAGCCCGACAGAGACGAACACTGAAGCTTTCTTT
TRBV11-1	many	TRBJ2-7	NA	CASSPHTGRGYEQYF	TGTGCCAGCAGCCCCCATACAGGTCGTGGATACGAGCAGTACTTC
TRBV28	many	TRBJ2-2	NA	CASSGTLGRELFF	TGTGCCAGCAGTGGGACCTTGGGAAGGGAGCTGTTTTTT
TRBV18	many	TRBJ2-5	NA	CASSPPGETQYF	TGTGCCAGCTCACCACCAGGGGAGACCCAGTACTTC
TRBV5-1	many	TRBJ2-2	TRBD2	CASSSGTSGRTTGELFF	TGCGCCAGCAGCTCTGGGACTAGCGGGAGAACGACCGGGGAGCTGTTTTTT
TRBV3-1	many	TRBJ1-3	NA	CASSQNRDSGNTIYF	TGTGCCAGCAGCCAAAACCGGGACTCTGGAAACACCATATATTTT
TRBV3-1	many	TRBJ2-3	NA	CASSQHTDTQYF	TGTGCCAGCAGCCAACACACAGATACGCAGTATTTT
TRBV12-3/TRBV12-4	many	TRBJ2-3	NA	CASKPGGAADTQYF	TGTGCCAGTAAACCCGGGGGTGCCGCAGATACGCAGTATTTT